A single sample gave rise to the 30 T cell receptor beta chains below, sequenced in a study of PD-L1 blockade in urothelial cancer. The table came from immunoSEQ multiplex PCR; TCRdb's copy has only in-frame clones and leaves some out. The sample holds over 75,000 clones, approximately 87% seen once. Time point specified: pretreatment peripheral blood. The material was PBMCs, obtained around atezolizumab (anti-PD-L1) treatment. The receptors shown here come from a man in his sixties with urothelial cancer.

The CDR3 spells CASSIQGGNSPLHF. CDR3 nucleotide sequence: TGTGCCAGCAGTATTCAGGGTGGTAATTCACCCCTCCACTTT. The chain couples TRBV6-4 to TRBJ1-6; the D gene is possibly TRBD1 (5 bases). V was pared by 5 bases and J by 6 bases, with 11 bases between. Germline CDR1 reads MRHNA; CDR2 reads SNTAGT. This CDR3 region has 14 residues.

The CDR3 sequence is CASTLGGTGSYNEQFF. DNA of the CDR3: TGTGCCAGTACTCTTGGGGGGACAGGCTCCTACAATGAGCAGTTCTTC. The J gene is TRBJ2-1, the V gene TRBV19, with 8 nucleotides matching TRBD1. The junction had 8 bases not matched to a gene; V was cut back by 7 bases and J by 0 bases. Germline assignment: CDR1 LNHDA and CDR2 SQIVND (reference sequence). The CDR3 runs to 16 residues.

This sequence joins TRBV6-6 and TRBJ2-7; 11 bases match TRBD2. V lost 6 bases to trimming and J lost 2 bases; unmatched junction nucleotides: 6. Germline values: CDR1 MNHNY, CDR2 SVGAGI (reference sequence). CDR3 length equals 15 residues. In DNA, the CDR3 is TGTGCCAGCAGACCCGGGACTAGCGGTACCTACGAGCAGTACTTC. This codes for CASRPGTSGTYEQYF.

The CDR3 loop is CASSLFPPPANTDTQYF. For the CDR3, the DNA is TGTGCCAGCAGCTTATTTCCCCCACCAGCGAACACAGATACGCAGTATTTT. The chain carries TRBV7-9 and TRBJ2-3; no clear D. Germline V gives CDR1 SEHNR, CDR2 FQNEAQ (reference sequence). The CDR3 has 17 amino acids. V was shortened by 2 bases and J by 2 bases, with 17 bases between the two germline ends.

V is TRBV7-9 and J is TRBJ2-5; 7 bases are shared with TRBD1. The CDR3 has 16 amino acids. The V gene end was trimmed by 1 base and the J gene end by 2 bases; junction bases not matched to a gene: 7. Germline assignment: CDR1 SEHNR and CDR2 FQNEAQ (reference sequence). The CDR3 DNA reads TGTGCCAGCAGCTTAGTTGCGAGGGGGCCACAAGAGACCCAGTACTTC. Translating it yields CASSLVARGPQETQYF.

The chain carries TRBV7-9 and TRBJ2-2, with D uncertain. V was trimmed by 5 bases and J by 2 bases, leaving 15 bases between them. The CDR3 spans 16 residues. Germline CDR1 SEHNR, CDR2 FQNEAQ (reference sequence). CDR3 sequence: CASSPTRRSNTGELFF. CDR3 sequence (DNA): TGTGCCAGCAGCCCAACCCGTAGGAGCAACACCGGGGAGCTGTTTTTT.

The rearrangement joins TRBV11-2 to TRBJ2-1; 7 nucleotides agree with TRBD2. Trimming at V came to 4 bases and at J to 5 bases, leaving 5 bases not matched to a gene. The length of the CDR3 is 14 residues. Per the germline V gene, CDR1 is SGHAT and CDR2 is FQNNGV. The CDR3 region has the DNA TGTGCCAGCAGCTCAAGACTAGCCCACAATGAGCAGTTCTTC. This codes for CASSSRLAHNEQFF.

V usage is TRBV16 and J usage is TRBJ1-1, with D maybe TRBD1 (5 bases). The length of the CDR3 is 15 residues. The V and J ends lost 2 bases and 0 bases respectively, with 10 bases between them. The germline V gene encodes CDR1 KGHSY and CDR2 FQNENV. The DNA for the CDR3 is TGTGCCAGCAGCCAAAGACAGAGAATGAACACTGAAGCTTTCTTT. This sequence encodes CASSQRQRMNTEAFF.

The V gene is TRBV5-4, the J gene TRBJ2-7, with D possibly being TRBD2 (5 bases). V shed 3 bases and J shed 2 bases, with 15 bases lying between them. Germline V gene data show CDR1 as SGHNT and CDR2 as YYREEE (reference sequence). There are 15 residues in the CDR3. CDR3 in amino acids: CASSSPPTEAYEQYF. Written as DNA, the CDR3 is TGTGCCAGCAGCTCCCCCCCGACGGAGGCCTACGAGCAGTACTTC. Complete variable domain (other parts from reference TRBV5-4 and TRBJ2-7): ETGVTQSPTHLIKTRGQQVTLRCSSQSGHNTVSWYQQALGQGPQFIFQYYREEENGRGNFPPRFSGLQFPNYSSELNVNALELDDSALYLCASSSPPTEAYEQYFGPGTRLTVT.

V and J are TRBV10-3 and TRBJ2-1; 12 bases align to TRBD2. V gave up 6 bases and J gave up 8 bases; unmatched junction bases: 8. The germline CDR1 and CDR2 sequences are ENHRY and SYGVKD. The CDR3 contains 15 residues. CDR3 coding DNA: TGTGCCATCAGGAGGCTAGCGGGGGGGCGAGATGAGCAGTTCTTC. This translates into CAIRRLAGGRDEQFF.

This rearrangement joins TRBV19 to TRBJ1-5; no definite D call. The CDR3 is 14 residues long. Per the germline V gene, CDR1 is LNHDA and CDR2 is SQIVND (reference sequence). Trimming left V 1 base short and J 5 bases short, with 9 bases between. The CDR3 DNA is TGTGCCAGTAGTATAGGAGGGTCCGATCAGCCCCAGCATTTT. This sequence encodes CASSIGGSDQPQHF.

This clone was picked up a small number of times. The J gene is TRBJ1-4, the V gene TRBV11-2; D call uncertain. Germline V gene data show CDR1 as SGHAT and CDR2 as FQNNGV. CDR3 size: 12 residues. The V gene lost 4 bases and the J gene lost 7 bases, with 7 bases spanning the gap. CDR3 region: CASSSGAEKLFF. CDR3 in DNA: TGTGCCAGCAGCTCCGGAGCTGAAAAACTGTTTTTT.

The rearrangement uses TRBV30 and TRBJ1-1; 8 positions match TRBD1. CDR3 length equals 12 residues. Germline values: CDR1 GTSNPN, CDR2 SVGIG (reference sequence). V was pared by 5 bases and J by 11 bases, with 10 bases of the junction left unmatched. CDR3 coding DNA: TGTGCCTGGGATCCTGGACAGGGAATGGCTTTCTTT. Encoded protein: CAWDPGQGMAFF. Full variable domain (rest looked up from reference TRBV30 and TRBJ1-1): SQTIHQWPATLVQPVGSPLSLECTVEGTSNPNLYWYRQAAGRGLQLLFYSVGIGQISSEVPQNLSASRPQDRQFILSSKKLLLSDSGFYLCAWDPGQGMAFFGQGTRLTVV.

The chain combines TRBV19 with TRBJ2-5, with 9 bases that match TRBD2. The ends lost 5 bases at V and 4 bases at J; junction bases unmatched: 8. The CDR3 spans 15 residues. Germline V gene lookup returns CDR1 LNHDA and CDR2 SQIVND (reference sequence). The DNA for the CDR3 is TGTGCCAGTAGTCTTAGCGGGGGATCAGGAGAGACCCAGTACTTC. This sequence encodes CASSLSGGSGETQYF.

The chain joins TRBV10-3 to TRBJ2-3, with TRBD1 as a possible D gene (5 bases). From germline, CDR1 is ENHRY and CDR2 SYGVKD. Trimming stripped 5 bases from V and 1 base from J, with 13 bases between. This CDR3 contains 15 residues. CDR3 protein: CAISRNVRGTDTQYF. DNA of the CDR3: TGTGCCATCAGTAGGAACGTCAGGGGCACAGATACGCAGTATTTT.

The chain couples TRBV4-3 to TRBJ2-2, with D uncertain. The V gene's germline CDR1 is LGHNA and CDR2 YSLEER. V lost 4 bases and J 4 bases, leaving 13 bases between the germline ends. CDR3 length: 15 amino acids. The CDR3 DNA is TGCGCCAGCAGCCCCCGAGGCAGTAGCACCGGGGAGCTGTTTTTT. Its translation is CASSPRGSSTGELFF.

The CDR3 spells CASSMGLAGVGANVLTF. The DNA for the CDR3 is TGTGCCAGTAGTATGGGACTAGCGGGAGTTGGGGCCAACGTCCTGACTTTC. V is TRBV19 and J is TRBJ2-6; 14 bases line up with TRBD2. CDR1 is LNHDA, CDR2 SQIVND, per germline (reference sequence). This CDR3 contains 17 residues. With 3 bases clipped from V and 3 bases from J, the junction kept 1 base outside the gene matches.

This chain joins TRBV2 and TRBJ1-1, with TRBD1 as a possible D gene (5 bases). Germline V CDR1 and CDR2: SNHLY, FYNNEI. The CDR3 contains 15 residues. V lost 5 bases, J lost 4 bases, and 17 bases lay in between. The CDR3 is CASSPLSWGSTEAFF. CDR3 bases: TGTGCCAGCAGTCCTCTCTCCTGGGGCAGCACTGAAGCTTTCTTT.

This chain links TRBV30 with TRBJ2-1, with D possibly TRBD2 on 6 matching bases. V gave up 3 bases and J gave up 1 base, with 10 bases separating them. Germline assignment: CDR1 GTSNPN and CDR2 SVGIG (reference sequence). The CDR3 contains 14 residues. CDR3 coding DNA: TGTGCCTGGAGCACCGGGACTTCCTACAATGAGCAGTTCTTC. As protein: CAWSTGTSYNEQFF.

The CDR3 loop is CASSSAAGVAKNIQYF. CDR3 sequence (DNA): TGTGCCAGTAGTTCGGCCGCCGGAGTAGCCAAAAACATTCAGTACTTC. The chain uses TRBV19 and TRBJ2-4; D gene uncertain. CDR1 is LNHDA and CDR2 is SQIVND in the germline V gene (reference sequence). This CDR3 has 16 residues. V was trimmed by 5 bases and J by 0 bases, leaving 14 bases between them. The full variable domain, its missing parts supplied by reference TRBV19 and TRBJ2-4, is DGGITQSPKYLFRKEGQNVTLSCEQNLNHDAMYWYRQDPGQGLRLIYYSQIVNDFQKGDIAEGYSVSREKKESFPLTVTSAQKNPTAFYLCASSSAAGVAKNIQYFGAGTRLSVL.

This clone was seen just once. This chain uses TRBV30 with TRBJ1-5; D unresolved. The CDR3 has 13 residues. V was shortened by 5 bases and J by 5 bases, with 13 bases between the two germline ends. In germline, CDR1 is GTSNPN, CDR2 SVGIG (reference sequence). The CDR3 region has the DNA TGTGCCTGGGGTCAGCGAACGGATCAGCCCCAGCATTTT. Its protein product is CAWGQRTDQPQHF.

The CDR3 bases are TGTGCCAGCAGCTTAGCGCGTGGTAATTGGGAGACCCAGTACTTC. It codes for CASSLARGNWETQYF. The chain carries TRBV7-2 and TRBJ2-5; the D is unclear. The CDR3 extends over 15 amino acids. V shed 0 bases and J shed 5 bases, with 13 bases lying between them. Germline-derived CDR1 and CDR2 are SGHTA and FQGNSA.

The chain uses TRBV5-8 and TRBJ1-5, with a possible D match to TRBD1 (5 bases). V shed 0 bases and J shed 6 bases, with 13 bases lying between them. The germline CDR1 and CDR2 sequences are SGHTS and YDEGEE. This CDR3 is 15 amino acids long. The DNA for the CDR3 is TGTGCCAGCAGCTTGGATGGGGCGGTGGGTCAGCCCCAGCATTTT. This gives the protein CASSLDGAVGQPQHF.

The gene calls are TRBV5-1 and TRBJ2-2; tentatively, D is TRBD1 (5 bases). Germline CDR1 SGHRS, CDR2 YFSETQ. The CDR3 consists of 14 residues. Trimming pared 1 base from V and 1 base from J, leaving 5 bases between. The CDR3 DNA follows: TGCGCCAGCAGCTTGAGGGGGAACACCGGGGAGCTGTTTTTT. Translating gives CASSLRGNTGELFF.

This chain joins TRBV9 and TRBJ2-3; the match to TRBD2 covers 13 bases. The V segment lost 3 bases and the J segment 1 base; nucleotides outside the gene matches: 2. This CDR3 contains 16 residues. CDR1 is SGDLS and CDR2 is YYNGEE in the germline V gene. The CDR3 nucleotides are TGTGCCAGCAGCGCACTAGCGGGAGGGCGCACAGATACGCAGTATTTT. As protein: CASSALAGGRTDTQYF.

The rearrangement uses TRBV30 and TRBJ2-2, with 7 bases matching TRBD2. J was trimmed by 4 bases and V by 1 base; bases with no gene match: 9. Germline V CDR1 and CDR2: GTSNPN, SVGIG (reference sequence). The CDR3 runs 16 residues. The CDR3: CAWSGVSGAATGELFF. CDR3 DNA: TGTGCCTGGAGTGGGGTGAGCGGGGCTGCCACCGGGGAGCTGTTTTTT.

The chain carries TRBV4-3 and TRBJ2-1; no reliable D call. The CDR3 is 16 amino acids. CDR1 is LGHNA, CDR2 YSLEER, per germline. The V end lost 0 bases, the J end lost 6 bases, and 15 bases lay between the germline ends. CDR3 DNA sequence: TGCGCCAGCAGCCAAGATCTTGGGCGAACCATCAATGAGCAGTTCTTC. Amino acids: CASSQDLGRTINEQFF.

CDR3 loop: CASKRGGSTGELFF. CDR3 sequence (DNA): TGTGCCAGCAAGAGAGGCGGGAGTACCGGGGAGCTGTTTTTT. The chain uses TRBV11-3 and TRBJ2-2, with TRBD2 matching 7 bases. Germline assignment: CDR1 SGHNT and CDR2 YENEEA. CDR3 length: 14 amino acids. The junction had 7 bases not matched to a gene; V was cut back by 7 bases and J by 5 bases. The full variable domain, rest sourced from reference TRBV11-3 and TRBJ2-2, is EAGVVQSPRYKIIEKKQPVAFWCNPISGHNTLYWYLQNLGQGPELLIRYENEEAVDDSQLPKDRFSAERLKGVDSTLKIQPAELGDSAVYLCASKRGGSTGELFFGEGSRLTVL.

This clone was recorded once. The chain carries TRBV10-3 and TRBJ2-3; 9 nucleotides agree with TRBD2. The CDR3 covers 14 residues. Germline lookup yields CDR1 ENHRY and CDR2 SYGVKD. The junction had 7 bases not matched to a gene; V was cut back by 10 bases and J by 2 bases. The CDR3 loop reads CASYSGSNTDTQYF. The CDR3 coding sequence is TGTGCCAGTTATAGCGGGAGTAACACAGATACGCAGTATTTT.

This clone has a handful of counts. The chain couples TRBV19 to TRBJ1-5; D is unresolved. From germline, CDR1 is LNHDA and CDR2 SQIVND (reference sequence). The length of the CDR3 is 12 residues. Trimming shortened V by 3 bases and J by 5 bases, and 5 bases separated the two germline ends. The CDR3 region is CASSIRDQPQHF. CDR3 DNA sequence: TGTGCCAGTAGTATCCGAGATCAGCCCCAGCATTTT.